This T cell receptor beta chain appears in the sequencing data of a study of early T cells in non-severe SARS-CoV-2 infection. Across the whole study: Unpaired chains resulted from sequencing bulk RNA of unsorted whole blood. Study results and caveats: VDJdb-based annotation leaned toward anti-spike CD8 responses and missed private and CD4 specificities.

Germline V gives CDR1 SEHNR, CDR2 FQNEAQ (reference sequence). This CDR3 spans 16 amino acids. Trimming removed 5 bases at V and 6 bases at J, with 20 bases between. Individually, cDNA molecules had unique molecular identifiers attached to them. TCRdb reanalysed the 5' RACE reads using MiXCR and keeps one entry per CDR3 protein. The sample gives over 35,000 distinct CDR3 sequences, about 4.5% of which show up once; about 17% is in the top ten. This clonotype was recorded at least ten times. Its target is unknown. This TCR was recovered from an adult who was a healthcare worker with PCR-confirmed SARS-CoV-2 infection or an uninfected control (not recorded which). The sequencing sample was made of whole blood. The chain joins TRBV7-9 to TRBJ2-1; TRBD2 might be the D (7 bases). The CDR3 sequence is CASSRGAGPKLNEQFF. For the CDR3, the DNA is TGTGCCAGCAGCCGGGGGGCGGGTCCGAAGCTCAATGAGCAGTTCTTC.